This T cell receptor (beta chain) was observed in a study of tumor and adjacent non-tumor tissue in lung cancer. About the study: Aged roughly 30 to 76 years, patients included more than nine men and about five women with stage I to III disease.

General observations from the study: Normal lung showed higher cumulative top 100 clone frequency than tumor. TCR diversity was significantly greater in tumor than normal lung tissue.

No cell sorting was done before RNA was extracted from the tissue. The normal lung tissue was taken more than 3 cm from the tumor edge. As for this clonotype: Its cognate antigen is unknown.

Three rounds of nested PCR, following a modified ARM-PCR protocol, produced the TCRbeta library. Using its own MiXCR run on the multiplex PCR reads, TCRdb lists one record per CDR3 protein. Here the sample spans roughly 120,000 distinct CDR3 sequences, about 65% being singletons. There are 13 residues in the CDR3. Per the germline V gene, CDR1 is SGHNT and CDR2 is YENEEA. V was pared by 3 bases and J by 6 bases, with 11 bases between. Sequences were obtained from distant non-tumor lung tissue. The TCR originated in a man aged 55-75 years with non-small cell lung cancer. V gene TRBV11-3 combines with J gene TRBJ1-2; possibly TRBD1 for D (5 bases). The CDR3 DNA sequence: TGTGCCAGCAGCTTGAACAGGTTGGATGGCTACACCTTC. This translates into CASSLNRLDGYTF.